These 8 T cell receptor beta chains share one sample of origin, sequenced in a study of blood T cell repertoires in COVID-19. The table came from immunoSEQ multiplex PCR; TCRdb's copy has only in-frame clones and leaves some out. Counted here are approximately 290,000 clones, 75% to 90% occurring once; the ten biggest clones make up approximately 4%. Material for sequencing was PBMCs or T cells enriched from blood (not recorded which). The receptors derive from a woman under 40 who had recovered from COVID-19.

This clone has only a few counts. The gene calls are TRBV9 and TRBJ2-7, with TRBD1 as a possible D gene (6 bases). The V gene's germline CDR1 is SGDLS and CDR2 YYNGEE. The CDR3 spans 15 residues. With 3 bases removed from V and 0 bases from J, the gap between germline ends came to 13 bases. The CDR3 bases are TGTGCCAGCAGCGCTACAGGGCATATCTCCTACGAGCAGTACTTC. This gives the protein CASSATGHISYEQYF.

The chain joins TRBV10-1 to TRBJ1-1; maybe TRBD1 (5 bases). Trimming removed 3 bases at V and 2 bases at J, with 16 bases between. This CDR3 is 16 amino acids long. Germline V gene sequence: CDR1 WNHNN, CDR2 SYGVQD (reference sequence). The CDR3 sequence is CASSDTTSRGNTEAFF. CDR3 sequence (DNA): TGCGCCAGCAGTGACACCACGAGTAGGGGTAACACTGAAGCTTTCTTT.

The chain uses TRBV7-9 and TRBJ1-2; 9 bases line up with TRBD1. The germline CDR1 and CDR2 sequences are SEHNR and FQNEAQ (reference sequence). The CDR3 length is 17 residues. J gave up 3 bases and V 1 base, and 9 bases lay outside the gene matches. CDR3 nucleotides: TGTGCCAGCAGCTTAGGGGGACAGGGCTTTTCAGACTATGGCTACACCTTC. Amino acids: CASSLGGQGFSDYGYTF.

The chain combines TRBV19 with TRBJ1-5; 9 nucleotides line up with TRBD1. Germline loops: CDR1 LNHDA, CDR2 SQIVND (reference sequence). Germline trimming cut 6 bases from V and 0 bases from J; bases unmatched to any gene: 3. There are 15 residues in the CDR3. The CDR3 spells CASRGTGFSNQPQHF. The CDR3 DNA sequence: TGTGCCAGTAGGGGGACAGGGTTTAGCAATCAGCCCCAGCATTTT.

This chain connects TRBV11-3 to TRBJ2-1; tentatively, D is TRBD1 (6 bases). Germline V gene data show CDR1 as SGHNT and CDR2 as YENEEA. V lost 5 bases and J 0 bases, leaving 8 bases between the germline ends. The CDR3 totals 14 residues. CDR3 sequence: CASSLTGSYNEQFF. DNA of the CDR3: TGTGCCAGCAGCCTGACAGGCTCCTACAATGAGCAGTTCTTC. Using reference TRBV11-3 and TRBJ2-1 for the parts outside the CDR3, the full variable domain is EAGVVQSPRYKIIEKKQPVAFWCNPISGHNTLYWYLQNLGQGPELLIRYENEEAVDDSQLPKDRFSAERLKGVDSTLKIQPAELGDSAVYLCASSLTGSYNEQFFGPGTRLTVL.

The CDR3, as DNA: TGCAGCGTTAGGGGGAGGGCAACTAATGAAAAACTGTTTTTT. It yields the protein CSVRGRATNEKLFF. The J gene is TRBJ1-4, the V gene TRBV29-1; D perhaps matches TRBD1 (6 bases). V dropped 5 bases and J dropped 0 bases, with 10 bases sitting between them. Germline V gene data show CDR1 as SQVTM and CDR2 as ANQGSEA. This CDR3 is built from 14 residues. The whole variable domain, remainder taken from reference TRBV29-1 and TRBJ1-4, is SAVISQKPSRDICQRGTSLTIQCQVDSQVTMMFWYRQQPGQSLTLIATANQGSEATYESGFVIDKFPISRPNLTFSTLTVSNMSPEDSSIYLCSVRGRATNEKLFFGSGTQLSVL.

The CDR3 sequence: CASLTSASYEQYF. CDR3 sequence (DNA): TGTGCCAGCTTGACCAGCGCTTCCTACGAGCAGTACTTC. This rearrangement joins TRBV28 to TRBJ2-7, with no clear D. The germline gives CDR1 MDHEN, CDR2 SYDVKM. Trimming removed 8 bases at V and 1 base at J, with 12 bases between. This CDR3 has 13 amino acids.

This sequence joins TRBV10-3 and TRBJ1-3; D might be TRBD1 (6 bases). The CDR3 is 19 amino acids. Trimming took 1 base from V and 0 from J, leaving 19 bases between them. Germline V gives CDR1 ENHRY, CDR2 SYGVKD. CDR3 region: CAISEFKPGHLISGNTIYF. The CDR3 DNA is TGTGCCATCAGTGAGTTCAAACCGGGACATCTAATCTCTGGAAACACCATATATTTT.